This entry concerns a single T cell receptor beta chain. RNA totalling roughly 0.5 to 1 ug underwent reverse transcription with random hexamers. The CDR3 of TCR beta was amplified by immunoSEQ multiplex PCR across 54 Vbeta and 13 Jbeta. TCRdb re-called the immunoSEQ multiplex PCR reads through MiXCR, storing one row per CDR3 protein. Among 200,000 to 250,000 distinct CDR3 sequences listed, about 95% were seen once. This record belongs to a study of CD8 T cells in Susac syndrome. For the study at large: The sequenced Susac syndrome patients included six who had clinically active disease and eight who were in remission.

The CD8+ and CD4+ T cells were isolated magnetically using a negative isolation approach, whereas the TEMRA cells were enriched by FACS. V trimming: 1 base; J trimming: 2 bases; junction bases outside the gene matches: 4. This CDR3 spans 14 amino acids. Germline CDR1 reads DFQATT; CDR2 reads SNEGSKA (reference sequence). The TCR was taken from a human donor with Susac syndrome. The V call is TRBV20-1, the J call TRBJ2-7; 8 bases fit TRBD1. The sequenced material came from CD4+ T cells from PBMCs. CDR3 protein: CSARGNRGAYEQYF. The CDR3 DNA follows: TGCAGTGCTAGAGGGAACAGGGGGGCCTACGAGCAGTACTTC.